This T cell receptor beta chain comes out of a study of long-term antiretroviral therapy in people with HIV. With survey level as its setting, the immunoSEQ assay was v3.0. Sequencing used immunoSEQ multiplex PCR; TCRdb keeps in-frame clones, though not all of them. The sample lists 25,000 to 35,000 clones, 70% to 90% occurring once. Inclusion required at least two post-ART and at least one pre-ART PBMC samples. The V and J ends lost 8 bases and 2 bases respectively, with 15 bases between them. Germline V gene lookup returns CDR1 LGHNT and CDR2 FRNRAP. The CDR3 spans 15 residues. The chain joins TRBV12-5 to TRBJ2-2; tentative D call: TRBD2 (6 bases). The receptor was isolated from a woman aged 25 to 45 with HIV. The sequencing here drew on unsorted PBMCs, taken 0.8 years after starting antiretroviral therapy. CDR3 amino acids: CASQTGDLNTGELFF. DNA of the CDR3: TGTGCTAGTCAGACGGGAGATTTAAACACCGGGGAGCTGTTTTTT.